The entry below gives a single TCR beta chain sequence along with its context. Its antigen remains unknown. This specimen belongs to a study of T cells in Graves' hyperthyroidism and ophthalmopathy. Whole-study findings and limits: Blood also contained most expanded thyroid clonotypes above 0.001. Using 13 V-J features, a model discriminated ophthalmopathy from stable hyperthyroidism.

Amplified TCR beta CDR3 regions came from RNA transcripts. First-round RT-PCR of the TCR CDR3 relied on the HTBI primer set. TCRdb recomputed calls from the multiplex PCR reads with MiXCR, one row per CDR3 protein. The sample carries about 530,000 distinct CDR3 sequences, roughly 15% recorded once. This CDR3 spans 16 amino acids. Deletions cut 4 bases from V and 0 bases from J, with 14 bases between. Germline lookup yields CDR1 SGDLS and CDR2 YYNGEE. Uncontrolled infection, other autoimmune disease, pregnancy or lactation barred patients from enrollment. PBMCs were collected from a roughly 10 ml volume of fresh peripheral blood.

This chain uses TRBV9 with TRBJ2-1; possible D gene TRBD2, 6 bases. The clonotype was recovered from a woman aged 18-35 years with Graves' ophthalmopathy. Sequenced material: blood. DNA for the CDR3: TGTGCCAGCAGCATGAGCGGAGGGAGCTCCTACAATGAGCAGTTCTTC. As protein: CASSMSGGSSYNEQFF.